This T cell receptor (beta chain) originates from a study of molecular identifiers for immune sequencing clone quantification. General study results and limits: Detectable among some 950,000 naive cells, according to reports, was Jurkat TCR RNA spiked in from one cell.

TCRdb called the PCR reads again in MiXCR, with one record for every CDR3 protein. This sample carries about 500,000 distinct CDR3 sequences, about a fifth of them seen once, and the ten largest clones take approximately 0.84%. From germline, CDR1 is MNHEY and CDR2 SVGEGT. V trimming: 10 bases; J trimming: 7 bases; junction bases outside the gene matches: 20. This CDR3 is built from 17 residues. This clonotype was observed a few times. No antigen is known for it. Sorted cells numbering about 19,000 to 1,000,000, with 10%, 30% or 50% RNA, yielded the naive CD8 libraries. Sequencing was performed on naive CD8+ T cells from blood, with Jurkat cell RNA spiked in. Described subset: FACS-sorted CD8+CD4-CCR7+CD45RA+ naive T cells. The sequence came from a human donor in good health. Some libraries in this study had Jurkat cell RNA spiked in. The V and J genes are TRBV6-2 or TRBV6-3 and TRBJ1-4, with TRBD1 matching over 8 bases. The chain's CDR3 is CATRPIFGQGGSEKLFF. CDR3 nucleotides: TGTGCCACCCGGCCGATTTTCGGACAGGGAGGGAGTGAAAAACTGTTTTTT.